The 22 T cell receptor beta chains below come from one sample, sequenced in a study of vaccination and CD4 T cells after COVID-19. Treatment described: roughly 10-day PBMC culture with coronavirus spike peptide pools or control peptides (ViraFEST assay). Antigens for these TCRs are unknown. Researchers used the Oncomine TCR Beta short-read assay to sequence DNA from cultured CD4+ T cells. TCRdb fed the PCR reads into MiXCR, producing one record per CDR3 protein. The repertoire holds some 18,000 distinct CDR3 sequences, with 55% to 70% as singletons. Sequencing was performed on CD4+ T cells from blood, cultured in vitro. These receptors all stem from a human donor who had recovered from COVID-19.

This clonotype was counted between two and nine times. The chain employs TRBV7-3 and TRBJ1-1; D may be TRBD1 (6 bases). The length of the CDR3 is 13 residues. V was clipped by 4 bases and J by 11 bases, with 17 bases between them. Germline V lookup: CDR1 SGHTA, CDR2 FQGTGA. The CDR3 region is CASSSDMGGLAFF. CDR3 bases: TGTGCCAGCAGCTCAGATATGGGGGGCCTTGCTTTCTTT.

V and J are TRBV29-1 and TRBJ2-5; D gene uncertain. V gave up 3 bases and J gave up 2 bases, with 16 bases separating them. CDR1 and CDR2 (germline): SQVTM, ANQGSEA. This CDR3 contains 15 residues. The CDR3 region is CSVDGVNRPQETQYF. CDR3 nucleotides: TGCAGCGTTGATGGGGTTAATAGACCTCAAGAGACCCAGTACTTC. Using reference TRBV29-1 and TRBJ2-5 for the parts outside the CDR3, the full variable domain is SAVISQKPSRDICQRGTSLTIQCQVDSQVTMMFWYRQQPGQSLTLIATANQGSEATYESGFVIDKFPISRPNLTFSTLTVSNMSPEDSSIYLCSVDGVNRPQETQYFGPGTRLLVL.

The chain uses TRBV5-1 and TRBJ1-2; D may be TRBD1 (5 bases). The CDR3 has 13 amino acids. Germline V gives CDR1 SGHRS, CDR2 YFSETQ. V shed 0 bases and J shed 8 bases, with 11 bases lying between them. CDR3 protein: CASSLAGVGGYTF. The DNA for the CDR3 is TGCGCCAGCAGCTTGGCGGGGGTAGGAGGCTACACCTTC.

This clonotype has only a few counts. V and J are TRBV6-1 and TRBJ2-5; D might be TRBD1 or TRBD2, each matching 5 bases. V lost 3 bases, J lost 5 bases, and 22 bases lay in between. The CDR3 length is 17 residues. Looked up from germline, CDR1 is MNHNS and CDR2 is SASEGT. The DNA of the CDR3 is TGTGCCAGCAGTGACGACCTGCTTCGGGGCCTCGGGGAGACCCAGTACTTC. Its protein product is CASSDDLLRGLGETQYF.

The V and J genes are TRBV6-2 or TRBV6-3 and TRBJ2-1; 8 positions agree with TRBD2. CDR1 is MNHEY, CDR2 SVGEGT, per germline. This CDR3 region has 14 residues. V gave up 5 bases and J gave up 2 bases; unmatched junction bases: 2. The CDR3 DNA sequence: TGTGCCAGCAGTCTAGCGGGTGCCTACAATGAGCAGTTCTTC. Translation: CASSLAGAYNEQFF.

This chain links TRBV6-1 with TRBJ2-5, with 7 bases aligning to TRBD1. The CDR3 loop spans 16 amino acids. V lost 5 bases to trimming and J lost 1 base; unmatched junction nucleotides: 10. The germline gives CDR1 MNHNS, CDR2 SASEGT. CDR3 protein: CASSRGPGTAQETQYF. CDR3 DNA sequence: TGTGCCAGCAGTCGCGGGCCCGGGACAGCCCAAGAGACCCAGTACTTC.

This clonotype was seen only a few times. The chain employs TRBV24-1 and TRBJ2-5; possibly TRBD1 for D (5 bases). Trimming took 9 bases from V and 2 from J, leaving 18 bases between them. The CDR3 runs 15 residues. Germline V CDR1 and CDR2: KGHDR, SFDVKD. The CDR3 loop is CATGTVGAGQETQYF. As DNA, the CDR3 is TGTGCCACCGGAACAGTAGGGGCAGGACAAGAGACCCAGTACTTC.

In this sample, this clonotype turned up a few times. The V gene is TRBV20-1, the J gene TRBJ1-1, with 10 nucleotides matching TRBD1. From germline, CDR1 is DFQATT and CDR2 SNEGSKA (reference sequence). CDR3 length: 16 residues. Trimming at V came to 2 bases and at J to 3 bases, leaving 9 bases not matched to a gene. As DNA, the CDR3 is TGCAGTGCTAGAAATCCCGGACAGGGGGGGGACACTGAAGCTTTCTTT. Protein: CSARNPGQGGDTEAFF.

The J gene is TRBJ2-1, the V gene TRBV27, with 10 positions matching TRBD1. The trim removed 3 bases at V and 7 bases at J, leaving 9 bases unmatched. CDR1 is MNHEY and CDR2 is SMNVEV in the germline V gene (reference sequence). This CDR3 comprises 16 residues. CDR3 sequence reads: CASSFAELGQGNEQFF. For the CDR3, the DNA is TGTGCCAGCAGTTTTGCCGAACTGGGACAGGGGAATGAGCAGTTCTTC.

Written as DNA, the CDR3 is TGTGCCAGCAGTTTAAGCACCTATTACACCGGGGAGCTGTTTTTT. Translation gives CASSLSTYYTGELFF. The chain employs TRBV27 and TRBJ2-2; D gene uncertain. Germline CDR1 and CDR2: MNHEY and SMNVEV (reference sequence). V lost 2 bases and J lost 3, with 10 bases in between. This CDR3 is 15 amino acids long.

A few counts support this clonotype. The J gene is TRBJ2-5, the V gene TRBV5-1, with D possibly matching TRBD1 (5 bases). Trimming took off 3 bases at V and 1 base at J, with 10 bases between the two ends. Per germline, CDR1 SGHRS and CDR2 YFSETQ. The CDR3 extends over 14 amino acids. In nucleotides, the CDR3 is TGCGCCAGCAGCTGGCAGGGCCCCCAAGAGACCCAGTACTTC. The encoded protein is CASSWQGPQETQYF.

This clonotype was observed a handful of times. This chain joins TRBV20-1 and TRBJ1-2, with 7 bases identical to TRBD1. CDR1 and CDR2 (germline): DFQATT, SNEGSKA (reference sequence). The CDR3 sequence is 14 residues long. V lost 1 base, J lost 2 bases, and 4 bases stayed unmatched. As DNA, the CDR3 is TGCAGTGCTAGAGCAACAGGGGACAACTATGGCTACACCTTC. Translation: CSARATGDNYGYTF.

The rearrangement uses TRBV20-1 and TRBJ2-4, with 11 bases that match TRBD1. Trimming at V came to 4 bases and at J to 0 bases, leaving 14 bases not matched to a gene. Germline assignment: CDR1 DFQATT and CDR2 SNEGSKA (reference sequence). The CDR3 spans 19 residues. Written as DNA, the CDR3 is TGCAGTGCTATTAGCGGTCTGGACAGGGGGCGGAGAGCCAAAAACATTCAGTACTTC. This codes for CSAISGLDRGRRAKNIQYF.

The chain is built from TRBV2 and TRBJ1-2, with unresolved D. The germline CDR1 and CDR2 sequences are SNHLY and FYNNEI. V dropped 8 bases and J dropped 1 base, with 8 bases sitting between them. The CDR3 is 12 residues long. The CDR3: CASRAYNYGYTF. For the CDR3, the DNA is TGTGCCAGCCGGGCTTATAACTATGGCTACACCTTC.

J is TRBJ2-3 and V is TRBV20-1; a possible D gene is TRBD2 (6 bases). The CDR3 contains 14 residues. Germline-derived CDR1 and CDR2 are DFQATT and SNEGSKA (reference sequence). V shed 0 bases and J shed 8 bases, with 15 bases lying between them. The CDR3: CSARDPSAGGTQYF. The DNA of the CDR3 is TGCAGTGCTAGAGATCCTTCGGCCGGGGGTACGCAGTATTTT.

V gene TRBV10-3 combines with J gene TRBJ1-1, with D uncertain. V shed 4 bases and J shed 1 base, with 10 bases lying between them. This CDR3 region has 14 residues. Germline V lookup: CDR1 ENHRY, CDR2 SYGVKD. CDR3: CAISVPGENTEAFF. The CDR3 DNA follows: TGTGCCATCAGTGTGCCGGGAGAGAACACTGAAGCTTTCTTT.

This clonotype appeared a few times. V is TRBV20-1 and J is TRBJ2-4; D tentatively fits TRBD1 or TRBD2 (5 bases each). V lost 6 bases and J lost 8, with 11 bases in between. The CDR3 length is 11 residues. Germline loops: CDR1 DFQATT, CDR2 SNEGSKA (reference sequence). In DNA, the CDR3 is TGCAGTGCGAGTCTGGGGGACATTCAGTACTTC. Amino acids: CSASLGDIQYF.

This clonotype was seen just once. The rearrangement joins TRBV4-1 to TRBJ2-3, with D possibly being TRBD1 (7 bases). V shed 4 bases and J shed 4 bases, with 18 bases lying between them. The germline gives CDR1 MGHRA, CDR2 YSYEKL. The CDR3 runs to 16 residues. The CDR3 sequence is CASSPRDRGGADTQYF. CDR3 sequence (DNA): TGCGCCAGCAGCCCCAGGGACAGAGGCGGGGCAGATACGCAGTATTTT.

The chain employs TRBV19 and TRBJ2-6; D may be TRBD2 (6 bases). Germline V gives CDR1 LNHDA, CDR2 SQIVND (reference sequence). This CDR3 is 16 amino acids long. Deletions cut 0 bases from V and 11 bases from J, with 17 bases between. The CDR3 region has the DNA TGTGCCAGTAGTATAGATATAGGAGCGGGTTCTGACGTCCTGACTTTC. It codes for CASSIDIGAGSDVLTF.

The CDR3 sequence is CASSPGSGNTEAFF. The CDR3 DNA reads as TGTGCCAGTAGCCCCGGAAGCGGGAACACTGAAGCTTTCTTT. V is TRBV19 and J is TRBJ1-1; D is uncertain. Trimming removed 6 bases at V and 1 base at J, with 12 bases between. This CDR3 region has 14 residues. Germline V gene lookup returns CDR1 LNHDA and CDR2 SQIVND (reference sequence).

The V call is TRBV27, the J call TRBJ2-7; D might be TRBD1 (5 bases). The V end lost 3 bases, the J end lost 3 bases, and 12 bases lay between the germline ends. CDR1 is MNHEY, CDR2 SMNVEV, per germline (reference sequence). The CDR3 is 14 amino acids. CDR3 loop: CASSLGLPIYEQYF. CDR3 bases: TGTGCCAGCAGTTTGGGGCTACCGATCTACGAGCAGTACTTC.

The rearrangement links TRBV20-1 to TRBJ1-2, with no clear D. Germline loops: CDR1 DFQATT, CDR2 SNEGSKA (reference sequence). The V gene lost 6 bases and the J gene lost 4 bases, with 9 bases spanning the gap. The CDR3 covers 11 residues. In nucleotides, the CDR3 is TGCAGTGCCAGGCAGTTCTATGGCTACACCTTC. Its translation is CSARQFYGYTF.